The rows below give T cell receptor beta chains drawn from one sample of a study of molecular identifiers for immune sequencing clone quantification. TCRdb reprocessed the PCR reads with MiXCR, giving one entry per CDR3 protein. The sample lists 490,000 or so distinct CDR3 sequences, 20% to 25% occurring once. Sequencing used naive CD8+ T cells from blood, with Jurkat cell RNA spiked in. These receptors came from a human donor in good health. Some libraries in this study had Jurkat cell RNA spiked in. Both conserved end residues are part of each CDR3. The order of the fields is CDR3 protein, D gene, V gene, clone size. D genes are given only for firm matches. Size tells how often a clone was seen (once, few, many) or the class of an expanded clone, and some rows leave it out.

CASDPLEGYYEQYF	-	TRBV7-9	many
CASSRGQGMGQPQHF	-	TRBV7-6	many
CATSNPGITQYF	-	TRBV15	-
CASSIVETGPSINYGYTF	-	TRBV19	once
CASSRTGGPSVYGYTF	TRBD1	TRBV9	-
CASSYSGGQMNTGELFF	-	TRBV6-6	few
CASSPGQVLEAFF	TRBD1	TRBV27	few
CSANRDYGYTF	-	TRBV20-1	many
CASSQAQVMNTEAFF	-	TRBV4-1	many
CASSYGYRGSYNEQFF	-	TRBV6-2/TRBV6-3	-
CASSFGPRGPYSGNTIYF	-	TRBV7-2	-
CASSFLRNQPQHF	-	TRBV28	many
CSLPSTGGEAFF	-	TRBV29-1	many
CASTGAETQYF	-	TRBV12-3/TRBV12-4	many
CASSARAMNTEAFF	-	TRBV5-6	many
CASSLPWTGGERTEAFF	TRBD1	TRBV5-1	many
CASSSTGPPRNTQYF	-	TRBV11-2	-
CAWNNPGAPHYEQYF	-	TRBV30	few
CASSFDAGTGSYEQYF	TRBD1	TRBV7-2	-
CASSGSGGTARWTNTEAFF	TRBD1	TRBV27	-
CASSQVRLPLHF	-	TRBV4-1	-
CASRWTSANTGELFF	TRBD2	TRBV11-2	few
CASSIRGNEQLF	-	TRBV27	-
CASSYSPSGPDTQYF	-	TRBV6-5	many
CASSQPPGQVDTGELFF	TRBD1	TRBV4-3	-
CASSPSRDSSYEQYF	TRBD1	TRBV4-1	few
CASSQITGVDTEAFF	TRBD1	TRBV4-3	few
CASSSNSGAKNIQYF	-	TRBV27	few
CATSRDQTGYGYTF	TRBD1	TRBV15	-
CASSVDPEHTYEQYF	-	TRBV9	many
CASSVGQEKPYF	-	TRBV9	few
CASSAEGRFRITEAFF	-	TRBV27	few
CASSFTAGNQPQHF	-	TRBV12-3/TRBV12-4	few
CASSPQRGEWNEKLFF	-	TRBV4-1	-
CASSALAGVNEQFF	TRBD2	TRBV2	few
CASSFGTTEAFF	-	TRBV5-4	few
CASSRGEAGELFF	-	TRBV7-9	many
CASSLAGTHEKLFF	-	TRBV5-1	-
CASSWSSGTHLGLYF	TRBD2	TRBV27	few
CASSPSAGDRTSTDTQYF	-	TRBV12-3/TRBV12-4	many
CSVEGTTYGYTF	-	TRBV29-1	many
CASSLDWGDNSPLHF	-	TRBV5-1	few
CASSLHSLNEQFF	-	TRBV11-2	few
CASSLWSDTEAFF	-	TRBV28	-
CASSLGAGNSNQPQHF	-	TRBV12-3/TRBV12-4	few
CASSPPGGGYNQPQHF	-	TRBV28	many
CASSLDVRLAGVETQYF	TRBD2	TRBV11-2	few
CAARQGTDTGELFF	TRBD1	TRBV27	many